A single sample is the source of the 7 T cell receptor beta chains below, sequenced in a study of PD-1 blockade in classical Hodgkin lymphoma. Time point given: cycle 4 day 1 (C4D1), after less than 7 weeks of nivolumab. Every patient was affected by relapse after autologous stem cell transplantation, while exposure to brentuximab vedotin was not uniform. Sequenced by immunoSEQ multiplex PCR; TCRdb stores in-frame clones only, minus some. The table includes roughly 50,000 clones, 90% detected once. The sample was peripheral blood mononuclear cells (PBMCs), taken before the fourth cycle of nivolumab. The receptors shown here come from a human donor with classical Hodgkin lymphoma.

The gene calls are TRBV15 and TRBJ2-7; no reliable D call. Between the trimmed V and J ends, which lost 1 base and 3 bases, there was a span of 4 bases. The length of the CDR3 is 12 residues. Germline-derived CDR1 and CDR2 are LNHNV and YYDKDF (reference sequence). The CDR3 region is CATSRVGYEQYF. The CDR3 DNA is TGTGCCACCAGCAGAGTAGGCTACGAGCAGTACTTC. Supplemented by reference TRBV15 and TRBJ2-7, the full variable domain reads DAMVIQNPRYQVTQFGKPVTLSCSQTLNHNVMYWYQQKSSQAPKLLFHYYDKDFNNEADTPDNFQSRRPNTSFCFLDIRSPGLGDTAMYLCATSRVGYEQYFGPGTRLTVT.

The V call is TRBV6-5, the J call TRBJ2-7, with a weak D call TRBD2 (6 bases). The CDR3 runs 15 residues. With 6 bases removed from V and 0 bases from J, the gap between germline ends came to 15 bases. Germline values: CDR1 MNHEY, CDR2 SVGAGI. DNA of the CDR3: TGTGCCAGCAGCTCACTAGCTCTGAGCTCCTACGAGCAGTACTTC. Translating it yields CASSSLALSSYEQYF.

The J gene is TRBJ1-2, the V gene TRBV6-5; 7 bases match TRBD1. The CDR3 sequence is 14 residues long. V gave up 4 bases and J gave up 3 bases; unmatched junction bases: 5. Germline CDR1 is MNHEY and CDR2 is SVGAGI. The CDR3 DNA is TGTGCCAGCAGTTCAGGGGGTTACGACTATGGCTACACCTTC. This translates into CASSSGGYDYGYTF.

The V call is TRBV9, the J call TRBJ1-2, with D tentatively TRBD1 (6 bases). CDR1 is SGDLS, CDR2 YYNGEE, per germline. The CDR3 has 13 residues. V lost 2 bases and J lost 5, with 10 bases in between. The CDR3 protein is CASSVTGAYGYTF. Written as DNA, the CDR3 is TGTGCCAGCAGCGTGACGGGGGCTTATGGCTACACCTTC.

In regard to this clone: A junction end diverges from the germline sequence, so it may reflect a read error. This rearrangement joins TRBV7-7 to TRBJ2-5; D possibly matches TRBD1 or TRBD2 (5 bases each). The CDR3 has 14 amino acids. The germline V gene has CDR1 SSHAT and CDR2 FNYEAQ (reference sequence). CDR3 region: CASSFLPGLETQYF. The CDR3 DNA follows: TGTGCTAGCAGCTTCCTACCGGGGCTCGAGACCCAGTACTTC.

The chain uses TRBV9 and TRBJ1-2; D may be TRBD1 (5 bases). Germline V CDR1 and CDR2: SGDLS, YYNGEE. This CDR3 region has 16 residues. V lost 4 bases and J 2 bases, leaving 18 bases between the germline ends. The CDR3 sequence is CASSPEGRPGNYGYTF. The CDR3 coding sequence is TGTGCCAGCAGCCCCGAGGGTAGACCAGGGAACTATGGCTACACCTTC.

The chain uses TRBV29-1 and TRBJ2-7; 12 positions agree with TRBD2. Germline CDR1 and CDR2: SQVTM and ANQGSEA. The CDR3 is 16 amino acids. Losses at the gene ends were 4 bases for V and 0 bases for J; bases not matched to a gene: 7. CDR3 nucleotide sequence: TGCAGCGTTGCCAATCGGGGACTAGCGGGCTCCTACGAGCAGTACTTC. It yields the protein CSVANRGLAGSYEQYF.